The 3 T cell receptor beta chains reported below all come from one sample, sequenced in a study of blood T cells in healthy people across ages. Sample-barcoded 5' priming and a J-beta primer mix drove a second PCR of about 7 to 11 cycles. One entry per CDR3 protein results from TCRdb running MiXCR on the 5' RACE reads. The sample lists about 620,000 distinct CDR3 sequences; about 21% were seen once. Sample: blood. The source of these receptors is a man between 70 and 80 years old in good health.

V is TRBV20-1 and J is TRBJ2-5, with 14 bases fitting TRBD2. Near its end, the DNA agrees better with TRBJ2-7, so the J call may be wrong. CDR1 DFQATT and CDR2 SNEGSKA come from the germline V gene (reference sequence). The CDR3 runs to 19 residues. The CDR3 DNA sequence: TGCAGTGCTAGAGATACAGGGCGTTCGGGACTAGCGGGAGTCTACGAGCAGTACTTC. Translated: CSARDTGRSGLAGVYEQYF.

This clonotype was counted only a few times. This chain connects TRBV2 to TRBJ1-4; weak D call: TRBD1 (6 bases). The CDR3 is 16 amino acids. V lost 6 bases, J lost 4 bases, and 18 bases lay in between. Germline V gene sequence: CDR1 SNHLY, CDR2 FYNNEI. CDR3 nucleotide sequence: TGTGCCAGCAGCGCCGCCCCGGGACACGATAATGAAAAACTGTTTTTT. This translates into CASSAAPGHDNEKLFF.

This clonotype came up a few times. This rearrangement joins TRBV29-1 to TRBJ2-5; tentative D call: TRBD2 (5 bases). This CDR3 has 15 amino acids. Looked up from germline, CDR1 is SQVTM and CDR2 is ANQGSEA. V dropped 3 bases and J dropped 5 bases, with 19 bases sitting between them. CDR3: CSVEMGVLELETQYF. The DNA of the CDR3 is TGCAGCGTTGAGATGGGAGTACTAGAATTGGAGACCCAGTACTTC.